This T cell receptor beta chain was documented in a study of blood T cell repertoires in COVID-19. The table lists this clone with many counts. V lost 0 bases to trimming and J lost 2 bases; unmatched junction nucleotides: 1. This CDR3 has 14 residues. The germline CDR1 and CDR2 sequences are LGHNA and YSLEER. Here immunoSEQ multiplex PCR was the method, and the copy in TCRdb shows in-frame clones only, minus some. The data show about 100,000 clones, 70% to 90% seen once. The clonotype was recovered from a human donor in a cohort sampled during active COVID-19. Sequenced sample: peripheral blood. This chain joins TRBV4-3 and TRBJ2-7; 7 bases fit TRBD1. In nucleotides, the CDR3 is TGCGCCAGCAGCCAAGAGACAGGGCCCTACGAGCAGTACTTC. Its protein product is CASSQETGPYEQYF.